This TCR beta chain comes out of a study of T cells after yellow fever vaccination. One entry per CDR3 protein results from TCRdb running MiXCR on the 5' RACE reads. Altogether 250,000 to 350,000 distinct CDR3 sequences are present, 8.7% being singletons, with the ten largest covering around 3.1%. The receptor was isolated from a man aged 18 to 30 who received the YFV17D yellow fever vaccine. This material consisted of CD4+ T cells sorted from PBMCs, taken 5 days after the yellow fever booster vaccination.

CDR3 sequence (DNA): TGCGCCAGCAGCCAAGACCCTGTCTCGTCGGCTGGGGCCAACGTCCTGACTTTC. Amino acid sequence: CASSQDPVSSAGANVLTF. This rearrangement joins TRBV4-3 to TRBJ2-6; no definite D call. The CDR3 extends over 18 amino acids. V was pared by 0 bases and J by 2 bases, with 14 bases between. Germline CDR1 and CDR2: LGHNA and YSLEER.